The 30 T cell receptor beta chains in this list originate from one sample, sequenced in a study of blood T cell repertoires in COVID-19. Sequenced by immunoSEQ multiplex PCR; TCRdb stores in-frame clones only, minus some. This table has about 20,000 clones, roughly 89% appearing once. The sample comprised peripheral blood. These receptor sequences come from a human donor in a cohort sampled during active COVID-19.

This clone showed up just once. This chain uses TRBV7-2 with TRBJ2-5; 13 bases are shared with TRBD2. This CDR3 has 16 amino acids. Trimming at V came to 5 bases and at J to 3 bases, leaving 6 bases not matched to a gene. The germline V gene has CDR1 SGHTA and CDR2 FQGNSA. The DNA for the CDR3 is TGTGCCAGCAGCCCTCGGACTAGCGGGGGAAAAGAGACCCAGTACTTC. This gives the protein CASSPRTSGGKETQYF. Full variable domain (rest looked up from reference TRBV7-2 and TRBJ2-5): GAGVSQSPSNKVTEKGKDVELRCDPISGHTALYWYRQSLGQGLEFLIYFQGNSAPDKSGLPSDRFSAERTGGSVSTLTIQRTQQEDSAVYLCASSPRTSGGKETQYFGPGTRLLVL.

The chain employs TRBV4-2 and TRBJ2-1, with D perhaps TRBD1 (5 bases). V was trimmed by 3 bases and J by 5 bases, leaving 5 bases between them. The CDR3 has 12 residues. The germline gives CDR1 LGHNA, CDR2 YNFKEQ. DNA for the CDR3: TGTGCCAGCAGCCACAGGGACAATGAGCAGTTCTTC. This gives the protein CASSHRDNEQFF.

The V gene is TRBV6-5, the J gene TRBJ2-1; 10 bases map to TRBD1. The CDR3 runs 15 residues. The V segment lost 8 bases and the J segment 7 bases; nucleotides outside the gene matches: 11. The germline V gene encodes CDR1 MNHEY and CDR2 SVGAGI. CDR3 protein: CASGRQGAQANEQFF. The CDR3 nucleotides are TGTGCCAGCGGCAGACAGGGGGCTCAAGCAAATGAGCAGTTCTTC.

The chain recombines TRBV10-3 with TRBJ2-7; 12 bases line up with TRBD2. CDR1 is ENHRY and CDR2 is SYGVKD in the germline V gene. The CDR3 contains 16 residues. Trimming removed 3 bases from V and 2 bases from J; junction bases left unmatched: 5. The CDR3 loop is CAISDTTSGSPYEQYV. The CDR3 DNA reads TGTGCCATCAGTGATACGACTAGCGGGAGCCCCTACGAGCAGTACGTC.

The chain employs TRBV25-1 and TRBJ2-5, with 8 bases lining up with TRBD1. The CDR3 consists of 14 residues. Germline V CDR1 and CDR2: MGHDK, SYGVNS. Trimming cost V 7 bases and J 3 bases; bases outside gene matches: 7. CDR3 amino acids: CASTQGAGEETQYF. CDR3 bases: TGTGCCAGCACTCAGGGGGCCGGGGAAGAGACCCAGTACTTC.

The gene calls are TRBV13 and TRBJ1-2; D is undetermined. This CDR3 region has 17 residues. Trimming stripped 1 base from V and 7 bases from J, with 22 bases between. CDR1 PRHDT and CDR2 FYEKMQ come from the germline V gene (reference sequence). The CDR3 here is CASSLAFGSSSFGGYTF. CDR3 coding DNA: TGTGCCAGCAGCTTAGCGTTCGGGTCCAGCTCTTTCGGTGGCTACACCTTC.

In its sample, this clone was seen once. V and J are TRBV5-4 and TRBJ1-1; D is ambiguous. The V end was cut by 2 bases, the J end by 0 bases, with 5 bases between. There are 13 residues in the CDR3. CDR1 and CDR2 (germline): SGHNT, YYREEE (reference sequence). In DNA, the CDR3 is TGTGCCAGCAGCTTTGAGGTGAACACTGAAGCTTTCTTT. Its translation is CASSFEVNTEAFF.

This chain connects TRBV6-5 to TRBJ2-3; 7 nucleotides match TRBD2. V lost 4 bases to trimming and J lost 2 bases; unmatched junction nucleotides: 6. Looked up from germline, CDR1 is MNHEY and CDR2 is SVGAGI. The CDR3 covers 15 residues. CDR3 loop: CASSSQAGPTDTQYF. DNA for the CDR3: TGTGCCAGCAGTTCCCAAGCGGGACCCACAGATACGCAGTATTTT.

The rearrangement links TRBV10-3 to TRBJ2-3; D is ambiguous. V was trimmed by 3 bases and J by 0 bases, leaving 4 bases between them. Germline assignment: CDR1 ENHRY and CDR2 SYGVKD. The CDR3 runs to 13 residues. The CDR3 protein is CAISDGSTDTQYF. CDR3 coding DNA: TGTGCCATCAGTGACGGTAGCACAGATACGCAGTATTTT.

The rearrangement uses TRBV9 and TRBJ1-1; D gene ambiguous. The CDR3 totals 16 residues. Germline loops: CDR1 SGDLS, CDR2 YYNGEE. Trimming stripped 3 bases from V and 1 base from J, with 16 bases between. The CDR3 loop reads CASSAPYESPNTEAFF. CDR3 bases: TGTGCCAGCAGCGCCCCTTATGAGAGCCCGAACACTGAAGCTTTCTTT.

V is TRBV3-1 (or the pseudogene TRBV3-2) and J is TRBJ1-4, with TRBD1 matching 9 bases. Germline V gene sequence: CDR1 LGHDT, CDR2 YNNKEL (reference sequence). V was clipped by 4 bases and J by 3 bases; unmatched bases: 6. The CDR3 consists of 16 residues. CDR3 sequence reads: CASSPRGQGANEKLFF. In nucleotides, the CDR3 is TGTGCCAGCAGCCCCCGGGGACAGGGCGCTAATGAAAAACTGTTTTTT.

CDR3: CASVRQGSPTDTQYF. The CDR3 DNA follows: TGTGCCAGCGTTAGACAGGGGAGTCCCACAGATACGCAGTATTTT. The chain links TRBV2 to TRBJ2-3, with 8 bases identical to TRBD1. Germline CDR1 and CDR2: SNHLY and FYNNEI. CDR3 length: 15 amino acids. V lost 8 bases, J lost 2 bases, and 9 bases stayed unmatched.

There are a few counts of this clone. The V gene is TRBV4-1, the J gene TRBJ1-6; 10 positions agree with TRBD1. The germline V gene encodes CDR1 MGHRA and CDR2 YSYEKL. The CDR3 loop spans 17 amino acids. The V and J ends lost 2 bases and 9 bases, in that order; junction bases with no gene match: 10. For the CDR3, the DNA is TGCGCCAGCAGCCAAAACCCGGGACAGGGGTTTGGTTCACCCCTCCACTTT. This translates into CASSQNPGQGFGSPLHF.

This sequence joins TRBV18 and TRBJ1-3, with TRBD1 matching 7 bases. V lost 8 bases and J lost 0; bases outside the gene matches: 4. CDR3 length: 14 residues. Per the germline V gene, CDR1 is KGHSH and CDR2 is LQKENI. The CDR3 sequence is CASADRASGNTIYF. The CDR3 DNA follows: TGTGCCAGCGCCGACAGGGCCTCTGGAAACACCATATATTTT.

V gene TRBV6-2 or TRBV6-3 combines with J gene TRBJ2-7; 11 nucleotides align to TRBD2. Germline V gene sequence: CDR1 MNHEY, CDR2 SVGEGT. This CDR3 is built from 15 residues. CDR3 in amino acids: CASSYSLGLAEPVPV. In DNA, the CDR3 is TGTGCCAGCAGTTACTCGTTGGGACTAGCGGAACCAGTTCCCGTC.

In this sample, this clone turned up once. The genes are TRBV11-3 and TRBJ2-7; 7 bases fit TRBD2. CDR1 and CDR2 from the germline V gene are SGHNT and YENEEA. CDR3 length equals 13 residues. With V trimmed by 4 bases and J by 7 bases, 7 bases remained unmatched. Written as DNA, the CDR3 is TGTGCCAGCAGCTCTGGACTAGGGTGGGAGCAGTACGTC. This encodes CASSSGLGWEQYV.

CDR3 sequence (DNA): TGCGCCAGCAGCTTGGGGGGCACCAACTATGGCTACACCTTC. This translates into CASSLGGTNYGYTF. The genes are TRBV5-1 and TRBJ1-2, with D maybe TRBD1 (5 bases). Germline V gene sequence: CDR1 SGHRS, CDR2 YFSETQ. The CDR3 contains 14 residues. V was clipped by 0 bases and J by 2 bases, with 8 bases between them.

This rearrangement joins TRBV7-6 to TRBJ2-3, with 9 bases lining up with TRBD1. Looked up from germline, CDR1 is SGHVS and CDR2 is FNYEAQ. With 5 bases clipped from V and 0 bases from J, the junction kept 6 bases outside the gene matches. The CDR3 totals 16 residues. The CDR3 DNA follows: TGTGCCAGCAGCCCCCTGGGGACAGGGAGCACAGATACGCAGTATTTT. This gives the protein CASSPLGTGSTDTQYF.

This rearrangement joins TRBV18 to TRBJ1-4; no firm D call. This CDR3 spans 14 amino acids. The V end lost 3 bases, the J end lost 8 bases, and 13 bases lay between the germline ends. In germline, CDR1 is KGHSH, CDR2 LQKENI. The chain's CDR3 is CASSPVRPREKLFF. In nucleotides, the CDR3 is TGTGCCAGCTCACCGGTGCGGCCTCGGGAAAAACTGTTTTTT.

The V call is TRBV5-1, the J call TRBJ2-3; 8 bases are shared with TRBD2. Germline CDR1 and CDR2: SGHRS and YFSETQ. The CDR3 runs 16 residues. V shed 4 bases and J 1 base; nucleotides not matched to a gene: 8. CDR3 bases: TGCGCCAGCAGCCCCCGGAGAGCGGGGGGCACAGATACGCAGTATTTT. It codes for CASSPRRAGGTDTQYF.

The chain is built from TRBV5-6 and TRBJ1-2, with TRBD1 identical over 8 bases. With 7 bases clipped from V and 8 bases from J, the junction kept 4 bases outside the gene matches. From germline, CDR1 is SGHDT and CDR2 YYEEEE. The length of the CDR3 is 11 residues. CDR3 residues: CASGQGWGYTF. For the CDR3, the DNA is TGTGCCAGCGGACAGGGTTGGGGCTACACCTTC.

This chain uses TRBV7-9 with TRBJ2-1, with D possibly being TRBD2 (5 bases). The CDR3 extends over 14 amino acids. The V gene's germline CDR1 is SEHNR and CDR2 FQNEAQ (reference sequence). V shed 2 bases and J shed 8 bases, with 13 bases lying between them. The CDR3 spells CASSLPDSVYEQFF. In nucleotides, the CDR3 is TGTGCCAGCAGCTTACCGGACTCCGTGTATGAGCAGTTCTTC. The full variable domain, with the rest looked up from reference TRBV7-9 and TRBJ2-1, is DTGVSQNPRHKITKRGQNVTFRCDPISEHNRLYWYRQTLGQGPEFLTYFQNEAQLEKSRLLSDRFSAERPKGSFSTLEIQRTEQGDSAMYLCASSLPDSVYEQFFGPGTRLTVL.

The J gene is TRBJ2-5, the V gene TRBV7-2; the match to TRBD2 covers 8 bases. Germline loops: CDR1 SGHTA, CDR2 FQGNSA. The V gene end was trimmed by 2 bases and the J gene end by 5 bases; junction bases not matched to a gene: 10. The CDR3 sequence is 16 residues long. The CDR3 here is CASSLRGGGPWETQYF. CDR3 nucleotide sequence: TGTGCCAGCAGCTTAAGGGGCGGGGGGCCCTGGGAGACCCAGTACTTC.

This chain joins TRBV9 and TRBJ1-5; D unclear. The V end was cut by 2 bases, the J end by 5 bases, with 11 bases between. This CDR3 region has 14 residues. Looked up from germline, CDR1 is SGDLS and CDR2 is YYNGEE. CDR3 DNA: TGTGCCAGCAGCGTTCGAGGAGAGGATCAGCCCCAGCATTTT. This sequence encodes CASSVRGEDQPQHF.

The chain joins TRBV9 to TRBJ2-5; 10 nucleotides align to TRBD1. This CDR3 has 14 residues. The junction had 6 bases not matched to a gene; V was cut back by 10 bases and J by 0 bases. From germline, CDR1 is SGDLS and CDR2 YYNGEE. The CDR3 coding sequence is TGTGCCCGCCGACAGGGGGCCGACCAAGAGACCCAGTACTTC. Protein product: CARRQGADQETQYF.

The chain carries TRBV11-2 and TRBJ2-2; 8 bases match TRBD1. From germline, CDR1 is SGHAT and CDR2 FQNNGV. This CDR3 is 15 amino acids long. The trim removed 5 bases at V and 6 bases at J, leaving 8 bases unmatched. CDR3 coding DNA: TGTGCCAGCAGCCCCGACAGGGGTGATTCCGGGGAGCTGTTTTTT. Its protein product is CASSPDRGDSGELFF.

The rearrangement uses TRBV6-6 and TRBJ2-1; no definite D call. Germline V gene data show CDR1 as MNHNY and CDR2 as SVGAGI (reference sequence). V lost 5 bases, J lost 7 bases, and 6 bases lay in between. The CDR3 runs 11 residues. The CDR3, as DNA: TGTGCCAGCAGTGCTCTAAATGAGCAGTTCTTC. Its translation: CASSALNEQFF.

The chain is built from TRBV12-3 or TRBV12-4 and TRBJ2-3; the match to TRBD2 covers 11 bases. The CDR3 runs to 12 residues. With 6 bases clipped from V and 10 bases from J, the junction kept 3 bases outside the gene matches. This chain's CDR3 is CASSSSGRSQYF. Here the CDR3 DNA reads TGTGCCAGCAGCTCTAGCGGGAGGTCGCAGTATTTT.

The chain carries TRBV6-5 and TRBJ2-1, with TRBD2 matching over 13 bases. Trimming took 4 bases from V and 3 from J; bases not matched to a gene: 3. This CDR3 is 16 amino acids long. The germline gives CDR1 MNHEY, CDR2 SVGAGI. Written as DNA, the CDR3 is TGTGCCAGCAGTTCGGGACTAGCGGGGATCTACAATGAGCAGTTCTTC. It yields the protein CASSSGLAGIYNEQFF.

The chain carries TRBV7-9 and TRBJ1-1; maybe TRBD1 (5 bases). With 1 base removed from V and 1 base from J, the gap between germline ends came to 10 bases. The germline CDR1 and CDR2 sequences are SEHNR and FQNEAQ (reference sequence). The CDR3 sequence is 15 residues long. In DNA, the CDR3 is TGTGCCAGCAGCTTAGACGCAAGGGGGAACACTGAAGCTTTCTTT. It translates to CASSLDARGNTEAFF.